The 5 T cell receptor beta chains below were found in one sample sequenced in a study of breast tumors, draining lymph nodes, adjacent tissues. TCRdb re-called the multiplex PCR reads through MiXCR, storing one row per CDR3 protein. The profile shows 140,000 to 150,000 distinct CDR3 sequences, over 25% of them singletons. Samples came from axillary lymph nodes draining the breast cancer. Sequencing was carried out using axillary lymph node tissue. The receptors shown here come from a female donor with breast cancer. Some clones in this sample may be carry-over from other donors' samples.

This clonotype was detected once. The chain carries TRBV5-5 and TRBJ2-2, with a weak D call TRBD1 (6 bases). This CDR3 spans 14 amino acids. The V end lost 0 bases, the J end lost 7 bases, and 10 bases lay between the germline ends. Germline V gives CDR1 SGHKS, CDR2 YYEKEE (reference sequence). The CDR3 DNA follows: TGTGCCAGCAGCTTGGTGTCAGGGGTCGGGGAGCTGTTTTTT. Its protein is CASSLVSGVGELFF.

The chain links TRBV11-1 to TRBJ2-1; weak D call: TRBD2 (5 bases). The V end lost 3 bases, the J end lost 9 bases, and 21 bases lay between the germline ends. The CDR3 length is 16 residues. Germline-derived CDR1 and CDR2 are SGHAT and FQDESV (reference sequence). Written as DNA, the CDR3 is TGTGCCAGCAGCTTGGCATCGACGTCTGTGAGGGCTGAGCAGTTCTTC. Translation: CASSLASTSVRAEQFF.

This clonotype was counted at least ten times. The J gene is TRBJ2-2, the V gene TRBV10-3, with 9 bases matching TRBD2. Trimming removed 0 bases from V and 2 bases from J; junction bases left unmatched: 1. Germline V lookup: CDR1 ENHRY, CDR2 SYGVKD. The length of the CDR3 is 16 residues. The CDR3 DNA sequence: TGTGCCATCAGTGAGTCTAGCGGGGGTAACACCGGGGAGCTGTTTTTT. It specifies CAISESSGGNTGELFF.

Many counts were recorded for this clonotype. The rearrangement joins TRBV18 to TRBJ2-1; D not certain. The CDR3 totals 12 residues. V shed 4 bases and J shed 5 bases, with 6 bases lying between them. Germline V gene lookup returns CDR1 KGHSH and CDR2 LQKENI. The DNA of the CDR3 is TGTGCCAGCTCACTCGACAACAATGAGCAGTTCTTC. It specifies CASSLDNNEQFF.

This clonotype came up many times. The chain couples TRBV2 to TRBJ2-2; D is perhaps TRBD2 (5 bases). CDR3 size: 13 residues. Germline loops: CDR1 SNHLY, CDR2 FYNNEI. V was pared by 8 bases and J by 3 bases, with 10 bases between. CDR3 coding DNA: TGTGCCAGCGCCGGGATTCACACCGGGGAGCTGTTTTTT. Protein: CASAGIHTGELFF.